A single sample gave rise to the 26 T cell receptor beta chains below, sequenced in a study of cytomegalovirus exposure and HLA in healthy donors. Primers: 60 Vbeta forward and 13 Jbeta reverse. Profiling relied on immunoSEQ multiplex PCR, and the TCRdb table lists in-frame clones only, not all of them. The profile shows 100,000 or so clones, 75% of them singletons. Sequenced material: PBMCs. The receptors were gathered from a male donor in good health and CMV-seropositive.

V is TRBV2 and J is TRBJ2-7, with 7 bases lining up with TRBD1. V gave up 6 bases and J gave up 2 bases; unmatched junction bases: 10. This CDR3 comprises 15 residues. Germline loops: CDR1 SNHLY, CDR2 FYNNEI. The CDR3: CASRDYRGEAYEQYF. Written as DNA, the CDR3 is TGTGCCAGCAGGGATTACAGGGGTGAGGCCTACGAGCAGTACTTC.

This clone was counted once. The chain carries TRBV6-5 and TRBJ2-1; 10 bases fit TRBD2. The ends lost 0 bases at V and 5 bases at J; junction bases unmatched: 4. The CDR3 has 16 amino acids. The germline gives CDR1 MNHEY, CDR2 SVGAGI. CDR3 sequence: CASSYSTSGPDNEQFF. In DNA, the CDR3 is TGTGCCAGCAGTTACTCGACTAGCGGGCCTGACAATGAGCAGTTCTTC.

The CDR3 nucleotides read TGTGCCTTCGACAGGCAGGGAATCCCCTATAATTCACCCCTCCACTTT. Its protein product is CAFDRQGIPYNSPLHF. V gene TRBV30 combines with J gene TRBJ1-6; D possibly corresponds to TRBD1 (6 bases). CDR1 and CDR2 from the germline V gene are GTSNPN and SVGIG (reference sequence). This CDR3 has 16 residues. The V gene lost 7 bases and the J gene lost 2 bases, with 18 bases spanning the gap.

With regard to this clone: The sample carries other DNA sequences with the same CDR3. The chain combines TRBV2 with TRBJ1-2; TRBD1 agrees at 11 bases. The CDR3 runs 13 residues. With V trimmed by 5 bases and J by 8 bases, 4 bases remained unmatched. Germline lookup yields CDR1 SNHLY and CDR2 FYNNEI. CDR3 residues: CASSPRDRGGYTF. The CDR3 nucleotides are TGTGCCAGCAGTCCCCGGGACAGGGGGGGCTACACCTTC.

The gene calls are TRBV2 and TRBJ1-2; D is unclear. V lost 7 bases and J lost 8, with 17 bases in between. Germline V CDR1 and CDR2: SNHLY, FYNNEI. This CDR3 is built from 13 residues. CDR3 bases: TGTGCCAGCAAAATCAGGTTTACGGAAGGCTACACCTTC. It translates to CASKIRFTEGYTF.

The V and J genes are TRBV6-6 and TRBJ2-3; D perhaps matches TRBD2 (5 bases). V lost 7 bases, J lost 0 bases, and 11 bases lay in between. From germline, CDR1 is MNHNY and CDR2 SVGAGI (reference sequence). The CDR3 is 14 residues long. CDR3 nucleotides: TGTGCCAGCAATGATATAGCGAGCACAGATACGCAGTATTTT. Translation: CASNDIASTDTQYF.

Notes on this clone: Lacking the conserved final phenylalanine or tryptophan, this CDR3 likely reflects a read error. The DNA is left out, because the CDR3 cannot be placed on it with certainty; the CDR3 is given as TCRdb lists it. The rearrangement uses TRBV30 and TRBJ2-3; the tabulated D call, TRBD2, remains unverified against the DNA. The CDR3 has 13 residues if both end residues are counted. Germline CDR1 and CDR2: GTSNPN and SVGIG (reference sequence). This CDR3 reads CAWSMGLAGEPSL.

The chain couples TRBV30 to TRBJ2-3, with 8 bases identical to TRBD2. CDR3 length: 14 amino acids. The J segment lost 2 bases and the V segment lost 2 bases, leaving 3 bases of the junction unmatched. Germline assignment: CDR1 GTSNPN and CDR2 SVGIG (reference sequence). The CDR3 DNA sequence: TGTGCCTGGAGTCGACTAGCGAACACAGATACGCAGTATTTT. This translates into CAWSRLANTDTQYF.

This sequence joins TRBV9 and TRBJ1-2, with D possibly TRBD1 on 6 matching bases. V lost 3 bases and J 4 bases, leaving 16 bases between the germline ends. The CDR3 has 15 residues. Per germline, CDR1 SGDLS and CDR2 YYNGEE. Here the CDR3 DNA reads TGTGCCAGCAGCGGGGGGGAGGGGGGCGGCTATGGCTACACCTTC. It codes for CASSGGEGGGYGYTF.

The rearrangement joins TRBV25-1 to TRBJ1-4; 7 positions agree with TRBD1. V lost 5 bases and J lost 4; bases outside the gene matches: 4. The CDR3 covers 14 residues. The germline V gene encodes CDR1 MGHDK and CDR2 SYGVNS. CDR3 bases: TGTGCCAGCAGTAGCCGGGACAGTAATGAAAAACTGTTTTTT. The encoded protein is CASSSRDSNEKLFF.

The rearrangement joins TRBV30 to TRBJ2-5, with 9 positions matching TRBD1. The J call is uncertain, as TRBJ2-7 better fits the DNA end. CDR1 GTSNPN and CDR2 SVGIG come from the germline V gene (reference sequence). This CDR3 is 15 amino acids long. For the CDR3, the DNA is TGTGCCTGGAGGTCGACAGGGGGTATCTCCTACGAGCAGTACTTC. It translates to CAWRSTGGISYEQYF.

This clone was seen a handful of times. The CDR3 here is CASSSRQGPYNEQFF. In DNA form, the CDR3 reads TGTGCCAGCAGCTCCCGACAGGGACCCTACAATGAGCAGTTCTTC. The rearrangement uses TRBV7-9 and TRBJ2-1, with TRBD1 matching over 7 bases. V shed 4 bases and J 2 bases; nucleotides not matched to a gene: 5. There are 15 residues in the CDR3. CDR1 is SEHNR, CDR2 FQNEAQ, per germline (reference sequence). Based on the CDR3 plus reference TRBV7-9 and TRBJ2-1, the full variable domain is DTGVSQNPRHKITKRGQNVTFRCDPISEHNRLYWYRQTLGQGPEFLTYFQNEAQLEKSRLLSDRFSAERPKGSFSTLEIQRTEQGDSAMYLCASSSRQGPYNEQFFGPGTRLTVL.

The chain carries TRBV7-2 and TRBJ2-7; 8 nucleotides line up with TRBD2. The V segment lost 0 bases and the J segment 4 bases; nucleotides outside the gene matches: 5. The CDR3 spans 15 residues. CDR1 is SGHTA, CDR2 FQGNSA, per germline. CDR3 region: CASSLAQGLGYEQYF. In nucleotides, the CDR3 is TGTGCCAGCAGCTTAGCACAGGGACTAGGGTACGAGCAGTACTTC.

The CDR3 region is CASTGEYEQFF. The CDR3 DNA reads as TGCGCCAGCACGGGGGAGTATGAGCAGTTCTTC. This rearrangement joins TRBV23-1 to TRBJ2-1; possibly TRBD2 for D (6 bases). TRBV23-1 is reported as an ORF; its role is uncertain. V was cut by 7 bases and J by 8 bases, with 9 bases left in between. The CDR3 covers 11 residues.

V is TRBV19 and J is TRBJ2-3, with no clear D. The CDR3 runs 11 residues. The germline V and J ends were trimmed by 5 bases and 6 bases, with 6 bases remaining between them. CDR1 LNHDA and CDR2 SQIVND come from the germline V gene (reference sequence). DNA of the CDR3: TGTGCCAGTAGTCTCCTGGATACGCAGTATTTT. It is translated as CASSLLDTQYF.

The rearrangement links TRBV7-9 to TRBJ2-5; D might be TRBD1 (5 bases). Trimming pared 2 bases from V and 4 bases from J, leaving 5 bases between. Per germline, CDR1 SEHNR and CDR2 FQNEAQ (reference sequence). This CDR3 is 12 amino acids long. The DNA for the CDR3 is TGTGCCAGCAGCTTACAGGGAGAGACCCAGTACTTC. It specifies CASSLQGETQYF.

This chain connects TRBV10-3 to TRBJ2-7; 9 bases are a match to TRBD2. The V and J ends lost 1 base and 2 bases, in that order; junction bases with no gene match: 3. The CDR3 loop spans 15 amino acids. Looked up from germline, CDR1 is ENHRY and CDR2 is SYGVKD. CDR3 DNA: TGTGCCATCAGTGAGTTAATAGCGGGGGCCTACGAGCAGTACTTC. This codes for CAISELIAGAYEQYF.

This chain connects TRBV29-1 to TRBJ1-5, with TRBD1 as a possible D gene (6 bases). The germline V gene has CDR1 SQVTM and CDR2 ANQGSEA. This CDR3 is 13 amino acids long. The germline V and J ends were trimmed by 6 bases and 4 bases, with 13 bases remaining between them. Here the CDR3 reads CSVGTGLNQPQHF. In nucleotides, the CDR3 is TGCAGCGTAGGAACAGGGCTAAATCAGCCCCAGCATTTT.

The V gene is TRBV4-3, the J gene TRBJ1-2, with D perhaps TRBD1 (6 bases). The CDR3 has 16 residues. V lost 2 bases to trimming and J lost 5 bases, with 18 bases between them. Germline V gene lookup returns CDR1 LGHNA and CDR2 YSLEER. The CDR3 spells CASSQTTGEVPYGYTF. CDR3 DNA: TGCGCCAGCAGCCAAACGACAGGCGAAGTTCCTTATGGCTACACCTTC.

The chain carries TRBV11-2 and TRBJ1-5, with D perhaps matching TRBD1 (5 bases). Germline V gene lookup returns CDR1 SGHAT and CDR2 FQNNGV. This CDR3 spans 15 amino acids. Trimming removed 0 bases from V and 4 bases from J, with 10 bases in between. This CDR3 reads CASSLDPGTNQPQHF. DNA for the CDR3: TGTGCCAGCAGCTTAGATCCAGGGACTAATCAGCCCCAGCATTTT.

V is TRBV19 and J is TRBJ1-5; weak D call: TRBD1 (6 bases). Trimming left V 6 bases short and J 2 bases short, with 11 bases between. Per germline, CDR1 LNHDA and CDR2 SQIVND (reference sequence). There are 14 residues in the CDR3. CDR3 coding DNA: TGTGCCAGTAGAAGACAGGAAGGCAATCAGCCCCAGCATTTT. This gives the protein CASRRQEGNQPQHF.

The J gene is TRBJ1-3, the V gene TRBV5-1, with D maybe TRBD1 (6 bases). The germline CDR1 and CDR2 sequences are SGHRS and YFSETQ. The V end was cut by 0 bases, the J end by 3 bases, with 10 bases between. The CDR3 has 15 residues. CDR3 nucleotides: TGCGCCAGCAGCTTGGCGGACAGAGATGGAAACACCATATATTTT. This translates into CASSLADRDGNTIYF. The variable domain in full, completed from reference TRBV5-1 and TRBJ1-3, reads KAGVTQTPRYLIKTRGQQVTLSCSPISGHRSVSWYQQTPGQGLQFLFEYFSETQRNKGNFPGRFSGRQFSNSRSEMNVSTLELGDSALYLCASSLADRDGNTIYFGEGSWLTVV.

The rearrangement links TRBV28 to TRBJ1-6, with 7 bases fitting TRBD1. Germline V gene lookup returns CDR1 MDHEN and CDR2 SYDVKM. The CDR3 runs 13 residues. The V gene end was trimmed by 7 bases and the J gene end by 10 bases; junction bases not matched to a gene: 7. Here the CDR3 DNA reads TGTGCCAGCATGAGACAGGGTGGATCACCCCTCCACTTT. As protein: CASMRQGGSPLHF.

The chain employs TRBV7-3 and TRBJ1-6, with TRBD1 matching 10 bases. The CDR3 totals 15 residues. Germline V gives CDR1 SGHTA, CDR2 FQGTGA. The trim removed 7 bases at V and 10 bases at J, leaving 10 bases unmatched. DNA of the CDR3: TGTGCCAGCAACAACCCAGGGACAGGGGACTCACCCCTCCACTTT. Its protein product is CASNNPGTGDSPLHF.

The rearrangement uses TRBV18 and TRBJ2-2; weak D call: TRBD1 (6 bases). This CDR3 has 15 amino acids. The germline V gene encodes CDR1 KGHSH and CDR2 LQKENI. V dropped 10 bases and J dropped 3 bases, with 18 bases sitting between them. The CDR3 protein is CATKTGQVDTGELFF. In nucleotides, the CDR3 is TGTGCCACTAAAACAGGGCAAGTTGACACCGGGGAGCTGTTTTTT.

This clone showed up just once. The chain couples TRBV7-2 to TRBJ1-1; 7 nucleotides agree with TRBD1. The J segment lost 0 bases and the V segment lost 6 bases, leaving 10 bases of the junction unmatched. The V gene's germline CDR1 is SGHTA and CDR2 FQGNSA. The CDR3 consists of 16 residues. CDR3 coding DNA: TGTGCCAGCAGGAGATTCAGGGGGGCTATGAACACTGAAGCTTTCTTT. Protein sequence: CASRRFRGAMNTEAFF.